Reported below is one T cell receptor (beta chain). The antigen is undetermined. The sample originates from a study of OX40 agonist ivuxolimab in advanced cancers. At the level of the study: At 65% to 85% male, the cohort had a mean age of roughly 60 years, ranging from about 23 to 80. Broader study findings: On average, a greater number of expanded clones characterised CD8+ T cells relative to CD4+. Circulating CD4+ and CD8+ T cells showed clonal expansion by week 6 at 0.1 to 3.0 mg/kg.

This CDR3 is 15 amino acids long. Per the germline V gene, CDR1 is ENHRY and CDR2 is SYGVKD. V lost 6 bases and J lost 3, with 17 bases in between. The repertoire was sequenced with immunoSEQ multiplex PCR; TCRdb's copy has only in-frame clones and lacks some. The profile shows tens of thousands of clones, about 90% of them singletons. The source is an adult with an advanced solid tumor such as melanoma, head and neck, liver or kidney cancer. J is TRBJ1-1 and V is TRBV10-3, with a tentative D call TRBD1 (6 bases). Sequencing was performed on CD4+ or CD8+ T cells sorted from blood, taken in a trial of the OX40 agonist ivuxolimab. The CDR3, as DNA: TGTGCCATCAGATCACAGGGCTCCGGGGACACTGAAGCTTTCTTT. Translation: CAIRSQGSGDTEAFF.